This T cell receptor (beta chain) stems from a study of T cell responses to AZD1222 COVID-19 vaccine. This clone occurred a few times. What it binds is not known. The length of the CDR3 is 14 residues. Germline V gives CDR1 SNHLY, CDR2 FYNNEI. The germline V and J ends were trimmed by 6 bases and 8 bases, with 14 bases remaining between them. Data came from immunoSEQ multiplex PCR; TCRdb stores just in-frame clones and leaves some out. The table shows roughly 120,000 clones, with around 88% occurring only once. Study results and caveats: Donors were largely white British and mainly female; clonal diversity was possibly underestimated. Only a handful of AZD1222 recipients, roughly six in all, had baseline seropositivity.

The rearrangement uses TRBV2 and TRBJ1-6; D is perhaps TRBD1 (5 bases). The material was peripheral blood, obtained 28 days after the second AZD1222 dose. The receptor was isolated from an adult who received the AZD1222 COVID-19 vaccine. In DNA, the CDR3 is TGTGCCAGCAGGACCGGGACGGTTGATTCACCCCTCCACTTT. Its protein is CASRTGTVDSPLHF.